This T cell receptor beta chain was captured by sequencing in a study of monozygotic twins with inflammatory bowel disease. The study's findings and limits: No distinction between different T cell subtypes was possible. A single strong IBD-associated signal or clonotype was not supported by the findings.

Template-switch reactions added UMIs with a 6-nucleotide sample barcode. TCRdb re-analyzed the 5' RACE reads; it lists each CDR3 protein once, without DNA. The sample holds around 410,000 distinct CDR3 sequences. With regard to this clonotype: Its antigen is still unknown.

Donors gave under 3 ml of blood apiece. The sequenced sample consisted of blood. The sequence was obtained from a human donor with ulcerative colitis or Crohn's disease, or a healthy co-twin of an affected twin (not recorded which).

The CDR3 here is CASSVDPYYGYTF. V usage is TRBV18 and J usage is TRBJ1-2; TCRdb's D call, TRBD1, is unchecked because there is no DNA. CDR1 KGHSH and CDR2 LQKENI come from the germline V gene. The CDR3 spans 13 residues.